A single sample is the source of the 20 T cell receptor beta chains below, sequenced in a study of control samples from healthy donors and cancer patients. Repertoires were generated with immunoSEQ multiplex PCR, while TCRdb's copy carries only in-frame clones and drops some. Here the sample spans 51,000 or so clones, over 70% being singletons. Sequenced material: blood. These receptors were taken from a man between 65 and 85 years old in good health.

The chain employs TRBV6-6 and TRBJ1-1, with D unclear. V lost 8 bases and J lost 1, with 14 bases in between. Per the germline V gene, CDR1 is MNHNY and CDR2 is SVGAGI (reference sequence). The CDR3 is made up of 14 amino acids. In nucleotides, the CDR3 is TGTGCCAGCGTCACAAGAGAGCGGAACACTGAAGCTTTCTTT. Protein: CASVTRERNTEAFF.

This clone was found once. The chain combines TRBV7-3 with TRBJ2-2; 11 bases line up with TRBD1. Germline V gene lookup returns CDR1 SGHTA and CDR2 FQGTGA. V was clipped by 3 bases and J by 5 bases; unmatched bases: 5. This CDR3 has 16 residues. CDR3: CASSFGGTGGTGELFF. Written as DNA, the CDR3 is TGTGCCAGCAGCTTTGGCGGGACAGGGGGAACCGGGGAGCTGTTTTTT.

CDR3 bases: TGTGCCACCAACTTTGGCAGGGGGCGGAAAAAGCCTGGGGAAAAACTGTTTTTT. It codes for CATNFGRGRKKPGEKLFF. V usage is TRBV24-1 and J usage is TRBJ1-4, with 8 bases fitting TRBD1. Looked up from germline, CDR1 is KGHDR and CDR2 is SFDVKD. V lost 8 bases, J lost 8 bases, and 21 bases stayed unmatched. The CDR3 consists of 18 residues.

The chain has TRBV9 and TRBJ2-7, with TRBD1 matching 10 bases. The CDR3 is 16 residues long. Germline CDR1 reads SGDLS; CDR2 reads YYNGEE. Trimming cost V 0 bases and J 0 bases; bases outside gene matches: 3. CDR3: CASSVETGGFSYEQYF. CDR3 coding DNA: TGTGCCAGCAGCGTAGAGACAGGGGGCTTCTCCTACGAGCAGTACTTC. Complete variable domain (other parts from reference TRBV9 and TRBJ2-7): DSGVTQTPKHLITATGQRVTLRCSPRSGDLSVYWYQQSLDQGLQFLIQYYNGEERAKGNILERFSAQQFPDLHSELNLSSLELGDSALYFCASSVETGGFSYEQYFGPGTRLTVT.

The chain employs TRBV11-3 and TRBJ2-5, with no clear D. V lost 0 bases and J lost 2, with 4 bases in between. Germline V gene sequence: CDR1 SGHNT, CDR2 YENEEA. CDR3 length: 13 amino acids. CDR3 amino acids: CASSLEAQETQYF. The CDR3 DNA reads TGTGCCAGCAGCTTAGAGGCACAAGAGACCCAGTACTTC.

The genes are TRBV24-1 and TRBJ2-1; possible D gene TRBD2, 5 bases. The CDR3 runs 15 residues. Trimming shortened V by 1 base and J by 9 bases, and 15 bases separated the two germline ends. The germline V gene has CDR1 KGHDR and CDR2 SFDVKD. The CDR3 region has the DNA TGTGCCACCAGTGATTTAAAAAGCGGCCAGACTGAGCAGTTCTTC. As protein: CATSDLKSGQTEQFF.

The chain uses TRBV7-2 and TRBJ2-1; 8 positions match TRBD2. Germline V gene data show CDR1 as SGHTA and CDR2 as FQGNSA. The CDR3 runs to 15 residues. Trimming removed 5 bases from V and 0 bases from J; junction bases left unmatched: 3. The CDR3 sequence is CASSLSGVSYNEQFF. The CDR3 region has the DNA TGTGCCAGCAGCCTTAGCGGGGTCTCCTACAATGAGCAGTTCTTC.

This rearrangement joins TRBV5-4 to TRBJ1-2, with TRBD1 matching over 7 bases. Per the germline V gene, CDR1 is SGHNT and CDR2 is YYREEE (reference sequence). This CDR3 is built from 15 residues. V was pared by 4 bases and J by 1 base, with 7 bases of the junction left unmatched. This chain's CDR3 is CASSASGTVNYGYTF. CDR3 nucleotides: TGTGCCAGCAGCGCCTCCGGGACAGTTAACTATGGCTACACCTTC.

The chain employs TRBV5-6 and TRBJ2-1; 9 nucleotides match TRBD2. With 4 bases clipped from V and 7 bases from J, the junction kept 12 bases outside the gene matches. Germline V CDR1 and CDR2: SGHDT, YYEEEE. This CDR3 has 16 residues. CDR3 region: CASSETGGRALNEQFF. The CDR3 nucleotides read TGTGCCAGCAGCGAGACTGGCGGGAGGGCCCTGAATGAGCAGTTCTTC.

V is TRBV6-8 and J is TRBJ2-7; 9 bases are a match to TRBD1. The trim removed 5 bases at V and 4 bases at J, leaving 9 bases unmatched. This CDR3 region has 15 residues. CDR1 MNHGY and CDR2 SAAAGT come from the germline V gene. CDR3 loop: CASSAPGTGQYEQYF. The CDR3 coding sequence is TGTGCCAGCAGTGCCCCCGGGACAGGGCAATACGAGCAGTACTTC.

The chain uses TRBV4-1 and TRBJ1-4; D not resolved. V shed 2 bases and J shed 1 base, with 2 bases lying between them. Germline V gene data show CDR1 as MGHRA and CDR2 as YSYEKL. The CDR3 totals 13 residues. This CDR3 is CASSQLTNEKLFF. The CDR3 DNA follows: TGCGCCAGCAGCCAACTAACTAATGAAAAACTGTTTTTT.

The CDR3 bases are TGCGCCAGCAGCCAAGGTTCCAGCGGGGCTTACAATGAGCAGTTCTTC. Its protein is CASSQGSSGAYNEQFF. The genes are TRBV4-1 and TRBJ2-1, with 7 positions matching TRBD2. The CDR3 sequence is 16 residues long. V was pared by 1 base and J by 4 bases, with 7 bases of the junction left unmatched. CDR1 and CDR2 from the germline V gene are MGHRA and YSYEKL.

This clone was recorded once. V usage is TRBV7-2 and J usage is TRBJ2-3, with TRBD2 identical over 11 bases. CDR1 SGHTA and CDR2 FQGNSA come from the germline V gene. Trimming cost V 5 bases and J 0 bases; bases outside gene matches: 4. The CDR3 has 16 amino acids. CDR3 residues: CASSPIAGGSTDTQYF. CDR3 in DNA: TGTGCCAGCAGCCCAATAGCGGGAGGGAGCACAGATACGCAGTATTTT.

V and J are TRBV18 and TRBJ2-6; TRBD1 aligns across 10 bases. The trim removed 5 bases at V and 4 bases at J, leaving 11 bases unmatched. This CDR3 is built from 18 residues. CDR1 KGHSH and CDR2 LQKENI come from the germline V gene. CDR3 DNA: TGTGCCAGCTCATCCCTAGACAGGGGGCTAACCGGGGCCAACGTCCTGACTTTC. It is translated as CASSSLDRGLTGANVLTF.

The chain uses TRBV11-3 and TRBJ1-1; D unresolved. CDR3 size: 14 residues. Trimming removed 4 bases at V and 1 base at J, with 10 bases between. Germline V gene lookup returns CDR1 SGHNT and CDR2 YENEEA. CDR3 DNA sequence: TGTGCCAGCAGCTCACGGGGTGCGAACACTGAAGCTTTCTTT. It translates to CASSSRGANTEAFF.

This clone has just a few counts. This chain links TRBV3-1 (or the pseudogene TRBV3-2) with TRBJ2-7, with 8 bases aligning to TRBD2. CDR3 length: 13 residues. CDR1 is LGHDT, CDR2 YNNKEL, per germline (reference sequence). The V segment lost 5 bases and the J segment 3 bases; nucleotides outside the gene matches: 3. The CDR3 here is CASSGLAGYEQYF. CDR3 DNA sequence: TGTGCCAGCAGCGGGCTAGCGGGCTACGAGCAGTACTTC.

The chain carries TRBV7-8 and TRBJ2-7, with D maybe TRBD2 (5 bases). Trimming removed 0 bases from V and 5 bases from J, with 8 bases in between. There are 13 residues in the CDR3. The germline V gene encodes CDR1 SGHVS and CDR2 FQNEAQ. CDR3 loop: CASSLAFGDEQYF. In DNA, the CDR3 is TGTGCCAGCAGCTTAGCGTTCGGGGACGAGCAGTACTTC.

The chain uses TRBV5-1 and TRBJ2-7; D perhaps matches TRBD2 (6 bases). Germline V CDR1 and CDR2: SGHRS, YFSETQ. The CDR3 is 14 residues long. The V end was cut by 4 bases, the J end by 6 bases, with 17 bases between. The DNA of the CDR3 is TGCGCCAGCAGCCCTGTGGGACTCCCCATCGAGCAGTACTTC. This encodes CASSPVGLPIEQYF.

The chain couples TRBV5-1 to TRBJ2-3, with D unresolved. Germline CDR1 and CDR2: SGHRS and YFSETQ. V was shortened by 0 bases and J by 0 bases, with 2 bases between the two germline ends. This CDR3 spans 13 amino acids. CDR3 nucleotides: TGCGCCAGCAGCTTGGGTAGCACAGATACGCAGTATTTT. It codes for CASSLGSTDTQYF.

This rearrangement joins TRBV3-1 (or the pseudogene TRBV3-2) to TRBJ1-2, with a possible D match to TRBD1 (5 bases). The V gene lost 4 bases and the J gene lost 5 bases, with 11 bases spanning the gap. This CDR3 contains 13 residues. Germline values: CDR1 LGHDT, CDR2 YNNKEL (reference sequence). The CDR3 loop reads CASSPLEGYGYTF. In DNA, the CDR3 is TGTGCCAGCAGCCCTCTAGAGGGGTATGGCTACACCTTC.